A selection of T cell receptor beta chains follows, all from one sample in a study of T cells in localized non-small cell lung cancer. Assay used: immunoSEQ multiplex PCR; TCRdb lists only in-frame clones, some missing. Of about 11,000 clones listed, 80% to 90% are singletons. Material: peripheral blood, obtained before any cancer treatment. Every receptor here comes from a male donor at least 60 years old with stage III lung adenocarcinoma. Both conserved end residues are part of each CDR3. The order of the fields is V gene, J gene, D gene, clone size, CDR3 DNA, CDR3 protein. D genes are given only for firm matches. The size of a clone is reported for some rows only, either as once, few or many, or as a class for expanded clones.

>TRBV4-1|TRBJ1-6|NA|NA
TGCGCCAGCAGCCAAAATACACAGTATAATTCACCCCTCCACTTT
CASSQNTQYNSPLHF
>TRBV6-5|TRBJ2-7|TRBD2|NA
TGTGCCAGCAGTTACCTCGGCGGGGGGGCTGCCGAGCAGTACTTC
CASSYLGGGAAEQYF
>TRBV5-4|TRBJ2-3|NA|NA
TGTGCCAGCAGCGATTTCGAGTTCCGGGCCGTAGATACGCAGTATTTT
CASSDFEFRAVDTQYF
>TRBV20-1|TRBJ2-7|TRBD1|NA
TGCAGTGTTGACAGGGTGTACGAGCAGTACTTC
CSVDRVYEQYF
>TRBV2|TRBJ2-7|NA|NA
TGTGCCAGCAGTGAACGGCGGTACGAGCAGTACTTC
CASSERRYEQYF
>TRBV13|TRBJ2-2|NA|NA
TGTGCCAGCAGAAAGGCCAGGGGAGGAACCGGGGAGCTGTTTTTT
CASRKARGGTGELFF
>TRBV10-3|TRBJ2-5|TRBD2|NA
TGTGCCATCAGTGAGTCGGCTAGCGGGCAAGAGACCCAGTACTTC
CAISESASGQETQYF
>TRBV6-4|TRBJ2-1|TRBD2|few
TGTGCCAGCAGTGAAGATAGCGGGGAGCCCTACAATGAGCAGTTCTTC
CASSEDSGEPYNEQFF
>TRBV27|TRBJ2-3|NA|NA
TGTGCCAGCAAGTGGGGCCCTAGCACAGATACGCAGTATTTT
CASKWGPSTDTQYF
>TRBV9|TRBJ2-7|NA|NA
TGTGCCAGCAGCGTAGGAGTGGTTCCCTACGAGCAGTACTTC
CASSVGVVPYEQYF
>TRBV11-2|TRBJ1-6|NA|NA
TGTGCCAGCAGCTTAGTTGGGGCATATTCACCCCTCCACTTT
CASSLVGAYSPLHF
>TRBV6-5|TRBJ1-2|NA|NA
TGTGCCAGCAAGGAGCATAACTATGGCTACACCTTC
CASKEHNYGYTF
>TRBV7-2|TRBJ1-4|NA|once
TGTGCCAGCTCACAGGACCTCTTTGCAACTAATGAAAAACTGTTTTTT
CASSQDLFATNEKLFF
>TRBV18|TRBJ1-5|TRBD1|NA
TGTGCCAGCTCACCAAACAGGGGGGTCAATCAGCCCCAGCATTTT
CASSPNRGVNQPQHF
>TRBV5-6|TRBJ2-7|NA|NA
TGTGCCAGCAGCGGAAACCTCAGGGGTTACGAGCAGTACTTC
CASSGNLRGYEQYF
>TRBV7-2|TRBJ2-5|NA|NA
TGTGCCAGCAGCCCAAGTGGGGATCCAGCGGAGACCCAGTACTTC
CASSPSGDPAETQYF
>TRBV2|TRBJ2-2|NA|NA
TGTGCCAGCAGTGAACTAGCGCGAGGCGGGGAGCTGTTTTTT
CASSELARGGELFF
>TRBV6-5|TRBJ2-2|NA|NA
TGTGCCAGCAGTTACAGGGTTACCGGGGAGCTGTTTTTT
CASSYRVTGELFF
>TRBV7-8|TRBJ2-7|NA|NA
TGTGCCAGCACCCCCGGCGCAGCTAGCTACGAGCAGTACTTC
CASTPGAASYEQYF
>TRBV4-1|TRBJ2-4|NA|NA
TGCGCCAGCAGCCAAGATGACGGGGGTAGTGGTGGAAACATTCAGTACTTC
CASSQDDGGSGGNIQYF
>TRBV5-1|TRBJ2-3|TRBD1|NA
TGCGCCAGCAGGTCCGGGACAGGGGGCCCAGATACGCAGTATTTT
CASRSGTGGPDTQYF
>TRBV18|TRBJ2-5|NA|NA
TGTGCCAGCTCACCGGACGGGAGCTACCAAGAGACCCAGTACTTC
CASSPDGSYQETQYF
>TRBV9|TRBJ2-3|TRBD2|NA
TGTGCCAGCAGCATTGGGACTACCAGGGAATATGGTACGCAGTATTTT
CASSIGTTREYGTQYF
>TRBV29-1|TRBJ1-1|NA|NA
TGCAGCGTTCGCCGGACGACGGGCACTGAAGCTTTCTTT
CSVRRTTGTEAFF
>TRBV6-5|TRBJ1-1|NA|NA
TGTGCCAGCAGTCCCGGACCAAACACTGAAGCTTTCTTT
CASSPGPNTEAFF
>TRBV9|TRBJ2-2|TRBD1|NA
TGTGCCAGCAGCCCCCGGACAGGGTACGACACCGGGGAGCTGTTTTTT
CASSPRTGYDTGELFF
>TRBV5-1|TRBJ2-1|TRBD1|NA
TGCGCCAGCAGCCCGGGACAGAGAGGCAATGAGCAGTTCTTC
CASSPGQRGNEQFF
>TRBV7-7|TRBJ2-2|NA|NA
TGTGCTAGCAGCTTAACAGGGAACGGGGAGCTGTTTTTT
CASSLTGNGELFF
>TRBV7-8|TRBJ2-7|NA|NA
TGTGCCAGCAGCTTAGTTGTGGGTGGGGGGCCCTACGAGCAGTACTTC
CASSLVVGGGPYEQYF
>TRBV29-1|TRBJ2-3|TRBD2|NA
TGCAGCGTTGGGGCGGTAGCGGGAGTCGGAGATACGCAGTATTTT
CSVGAVAGVGDTQYF
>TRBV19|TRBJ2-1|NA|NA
TGTGCCAGTAGTATTAGAGGGGGGCACTCCTACAATGAGCAGTTCTTC
CASSIRGGHSYNEQFF
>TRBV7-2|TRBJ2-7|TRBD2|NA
TGTGCCAGCAGCTTAAGCGGGAGCTACGAGCAGTACTTC
CASSLSGSYEQYF
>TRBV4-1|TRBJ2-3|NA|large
TGCGCCAGCAGCCAGGTTGCTTCCGGCACAGATACGCAGTATTTT
CASSQVASGTDTQYF